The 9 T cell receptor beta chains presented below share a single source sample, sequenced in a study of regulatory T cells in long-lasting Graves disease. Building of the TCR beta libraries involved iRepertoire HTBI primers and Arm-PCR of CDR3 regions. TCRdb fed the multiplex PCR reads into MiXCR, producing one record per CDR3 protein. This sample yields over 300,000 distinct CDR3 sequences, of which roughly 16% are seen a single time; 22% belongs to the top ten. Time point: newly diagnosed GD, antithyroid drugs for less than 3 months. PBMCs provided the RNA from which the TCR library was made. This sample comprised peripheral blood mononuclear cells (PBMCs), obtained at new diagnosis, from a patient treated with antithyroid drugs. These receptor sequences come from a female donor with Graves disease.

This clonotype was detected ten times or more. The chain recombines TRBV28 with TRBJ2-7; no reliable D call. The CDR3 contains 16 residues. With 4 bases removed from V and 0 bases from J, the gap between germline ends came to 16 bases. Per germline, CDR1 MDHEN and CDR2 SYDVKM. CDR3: CASSSHSLITSYEQYF. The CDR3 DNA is TGTGCCAGCAGTTCACATAGCCTGATAACCTCCTACGAGCAGTACTTC.

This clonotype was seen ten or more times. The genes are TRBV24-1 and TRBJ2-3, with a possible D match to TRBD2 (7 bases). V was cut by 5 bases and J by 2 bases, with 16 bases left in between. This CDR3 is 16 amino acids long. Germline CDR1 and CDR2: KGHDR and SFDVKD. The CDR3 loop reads CATSASTGRVTDTQYF. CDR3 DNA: TGTGCCACCAGTGCCTCTACAGGGAGGGTCACAGATACGCAGTATTTT.

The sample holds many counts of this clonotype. The CDR3, as DNA: TGCGCCAGCAGCTTGGCGTCGGCAGCCCCCCCCCCGGAGCAGTACTTC. The encoded protein is CASSLASAAPPPEQYF. This sequence joins TRBV5-1 and TRBJ2-7; D is ambiguous. This CDR3 has 16 amino acids. V was cut by 0 bases and J by 7 bases, with 20 bases left in between. CDR1 is SGHRS and CDR2 is YFSETQ in the germline V gene.

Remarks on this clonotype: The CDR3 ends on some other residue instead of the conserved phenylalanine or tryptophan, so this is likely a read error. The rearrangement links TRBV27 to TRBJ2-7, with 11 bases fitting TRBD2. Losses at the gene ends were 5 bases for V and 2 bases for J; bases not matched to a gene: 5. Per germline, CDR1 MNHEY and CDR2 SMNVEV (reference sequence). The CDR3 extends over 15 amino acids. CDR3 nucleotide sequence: TGTGCCAGCAGTATAGGGACTAGCGGTACCTACGAGCAGTACTCC. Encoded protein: CASSIGTSGTYEQYS.

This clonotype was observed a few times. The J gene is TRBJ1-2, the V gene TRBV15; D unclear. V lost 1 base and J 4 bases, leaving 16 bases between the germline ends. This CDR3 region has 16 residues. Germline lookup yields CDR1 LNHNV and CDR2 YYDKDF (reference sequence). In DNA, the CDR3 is TGTGCCACCAGCAGAGCCCGGGTTCCCGGGCCCTATGGCTACACCTTC. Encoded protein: CATSRARVPGPYGYTF.

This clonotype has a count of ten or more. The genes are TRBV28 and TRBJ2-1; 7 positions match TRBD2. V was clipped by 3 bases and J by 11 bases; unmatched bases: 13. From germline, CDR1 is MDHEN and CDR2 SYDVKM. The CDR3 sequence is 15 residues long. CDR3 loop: CASSLIPYRDYKQFF. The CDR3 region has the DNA TGTGCCAGCAGTTTGATCCCGTACCGGGACTACAAGCAGTTCTTC.

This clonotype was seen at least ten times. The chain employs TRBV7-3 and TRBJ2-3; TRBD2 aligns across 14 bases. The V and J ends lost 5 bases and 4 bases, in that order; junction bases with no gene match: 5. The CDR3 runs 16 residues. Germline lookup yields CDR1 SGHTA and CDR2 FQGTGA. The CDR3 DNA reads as TGTGCCAGCAGCCTCGGACTAGCGGGAGGTTCAGATACGCAGTATTTT. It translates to CASSLGLAGGSDTQYF.

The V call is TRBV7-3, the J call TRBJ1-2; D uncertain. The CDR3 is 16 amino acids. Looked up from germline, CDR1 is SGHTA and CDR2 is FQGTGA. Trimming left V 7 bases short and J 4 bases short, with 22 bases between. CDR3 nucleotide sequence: TGTGCCAGCATCCCCTACGTCGCCGTCGGCTTCTATGGCTACACCTTC. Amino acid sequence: CASIPYVAVGFYGYTF.

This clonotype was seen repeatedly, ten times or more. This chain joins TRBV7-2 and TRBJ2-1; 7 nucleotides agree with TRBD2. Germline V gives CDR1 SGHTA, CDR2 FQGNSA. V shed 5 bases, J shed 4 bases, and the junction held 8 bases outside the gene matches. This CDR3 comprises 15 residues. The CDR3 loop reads CASSRRSGNYNEQFF. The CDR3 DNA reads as TGTGCCAGCAGCCGGAGGAGCGGGAATTACAATGAGCAGTTCTTC.